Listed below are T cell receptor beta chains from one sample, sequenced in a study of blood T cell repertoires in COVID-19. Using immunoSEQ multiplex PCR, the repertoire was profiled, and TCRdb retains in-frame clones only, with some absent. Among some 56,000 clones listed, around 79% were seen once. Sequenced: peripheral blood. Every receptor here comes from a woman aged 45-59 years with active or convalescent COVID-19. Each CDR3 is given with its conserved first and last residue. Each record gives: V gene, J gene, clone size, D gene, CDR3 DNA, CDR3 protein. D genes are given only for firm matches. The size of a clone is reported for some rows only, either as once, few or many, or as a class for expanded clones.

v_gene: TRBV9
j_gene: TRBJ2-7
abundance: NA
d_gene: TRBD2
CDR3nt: TGTGCCAGCAGCGTAGGAGGGACCGGGACTAGCGGGAGGGAGCAGTACTTC
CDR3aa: CASSVGGTGTSGREQYF

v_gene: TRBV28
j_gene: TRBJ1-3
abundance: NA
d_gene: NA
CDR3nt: TGTGCCAGCAGTTCAAGGGGGAGCTCTGGAAACACCATATATTTT
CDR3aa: CASSSRGSSGNTIYF

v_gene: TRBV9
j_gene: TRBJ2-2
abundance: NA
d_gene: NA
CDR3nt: TGTGCCAGCAGCGTAGTCCCAGGGGCCCCCGGGGAGCTGTTTTTT
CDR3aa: CASSVVPGAPGELFF

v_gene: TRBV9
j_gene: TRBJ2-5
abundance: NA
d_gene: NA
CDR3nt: TGTGCCAGCAGCATGGGACACTCCCTTCGGGAGACCCAGTACTTC
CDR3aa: CASSMGHSLRETQYF

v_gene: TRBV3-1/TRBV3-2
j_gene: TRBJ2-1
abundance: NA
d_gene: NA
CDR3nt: TGTGCCAGCAGTCTACGAAATGAGCAGTTCTTC
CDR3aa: CASSLRNEQFF

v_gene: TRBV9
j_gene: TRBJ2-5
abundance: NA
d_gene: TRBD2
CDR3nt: TGTGCCAGCAGCGTAGCGGGAGGGGCGGGGGAGACCCAGTACTTC
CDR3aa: CASSVAGGAGETQYF

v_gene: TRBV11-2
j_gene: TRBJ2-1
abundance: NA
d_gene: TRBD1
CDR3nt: TGTGCCAGCAGCTCTTGGGACAGGGAAAACAATGAGCAGTTCTTC
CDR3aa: CASSSWDRENNEQFF

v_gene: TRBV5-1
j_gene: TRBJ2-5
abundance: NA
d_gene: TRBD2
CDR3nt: TGCGCCAGCATAATGGGGACTAGCGGCCAAGAGACCCAGTACTTC
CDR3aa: CASIMGTSGQETQYF

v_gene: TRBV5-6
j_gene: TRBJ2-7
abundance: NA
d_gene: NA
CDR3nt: TGTGCCAGCAGCCCTGAGCCGGGAAAAGGATACGAGCAGTACTTC
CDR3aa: CASSPEPGKGYEQYF

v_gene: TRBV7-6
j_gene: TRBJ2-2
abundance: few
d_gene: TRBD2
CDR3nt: TGTGCCAGCAGCCCTCACGGGGGACTAGCGGGGAACACCGGGGAGCTGTTTTTT
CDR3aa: CASSPHGGLAGNTGELFF

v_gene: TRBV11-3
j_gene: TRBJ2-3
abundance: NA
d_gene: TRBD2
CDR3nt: TGTGCCAGCAGCTCACTAGCGGGAGCAGATACGCAGTATTTT
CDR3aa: CASSSLAGADTQYF

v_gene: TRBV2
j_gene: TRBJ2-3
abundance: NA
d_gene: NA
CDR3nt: TGTGCCAGCGTTGGCGGGATTAGCACAGATACGCAGTATTTT
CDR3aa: CASVGGISTDTQYF

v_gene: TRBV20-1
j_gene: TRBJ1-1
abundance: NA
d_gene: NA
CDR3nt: TGCAGTGCTAGTCTTATAACTGAAGCTTTCTTT
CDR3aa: CSASLITEAFF

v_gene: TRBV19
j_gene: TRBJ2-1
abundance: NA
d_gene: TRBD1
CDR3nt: TGTGCCAGTAGCCGCCGGGACAGGGACGATGAGCAGTTCTTC
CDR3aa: CASSRRDRDDEQFF

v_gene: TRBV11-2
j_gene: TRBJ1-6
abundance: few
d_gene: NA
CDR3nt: TGTGCCAGCAGCGGACACCGGTTCGGACCCCTCCACTTT
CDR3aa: CASSGHRFGPLHF

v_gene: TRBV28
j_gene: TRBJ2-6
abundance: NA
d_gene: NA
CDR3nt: TGTGCCAGCAGGCGATCGGGACATCCTGGGGCCAACGTCCTGACTTTC
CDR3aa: CASRRSGHPGANVLTF

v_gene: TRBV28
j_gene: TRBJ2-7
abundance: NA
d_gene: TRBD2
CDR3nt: TGTGCCAGCAGTTTAGAAGTAGCGGGAGGGTCTTACGAGCAGTACTTC
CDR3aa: CASSLEVAGGSYEQYF

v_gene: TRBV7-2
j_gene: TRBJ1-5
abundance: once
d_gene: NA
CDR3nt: TGTGCCAGCAGCTCAGGGGCAAATCAGCCCCAGCATTTT
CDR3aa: CASSSGANQPQHF

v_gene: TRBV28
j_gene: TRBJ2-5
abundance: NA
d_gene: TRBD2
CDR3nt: TGTGCCAGCAGTCCGGGGGGGGCTATACAAGAGACCCAGTACTTC
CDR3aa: CASSPGGAIQETQYF

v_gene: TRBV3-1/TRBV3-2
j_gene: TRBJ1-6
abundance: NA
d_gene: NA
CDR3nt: TGTGCCAGCAGCCAAGAACAGACAAAAAGTTCACCCCTCCACTTT
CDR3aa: CASSQEQTKSSPLHF

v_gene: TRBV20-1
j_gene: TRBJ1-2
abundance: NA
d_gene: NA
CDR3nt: TGTTACGGGGGGGAGGGCAAGGGCTACACCTTC
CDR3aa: CYGGEGKGYTF

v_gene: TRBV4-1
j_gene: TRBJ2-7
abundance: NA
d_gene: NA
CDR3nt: TGCGCCAGCAGCCAAGATCTGGCGGGCAGCACTTCCTACGAGCAGTACTTC
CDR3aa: CASSQDLAGSTSYEQYF

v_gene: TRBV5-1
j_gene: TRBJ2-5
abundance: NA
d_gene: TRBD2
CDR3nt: TGCGCCAGCAGCTCAGGGACTAGCGGGAACCAAGAGACCCAGTACTTC
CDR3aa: CASSSGTSGNQETQYF

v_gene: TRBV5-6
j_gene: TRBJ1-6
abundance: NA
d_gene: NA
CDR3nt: TGTGCCAGCAGCTTGGTAGGGGATAATTCACCCCTCCACTTT
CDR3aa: CASSLVGDNSPLHF

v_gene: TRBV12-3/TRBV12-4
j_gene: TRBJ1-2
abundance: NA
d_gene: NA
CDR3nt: TGTGCCAGCAGTTTACGGGGGTACTATGGCTACACCTTC
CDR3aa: CASSLRGYYGYTF

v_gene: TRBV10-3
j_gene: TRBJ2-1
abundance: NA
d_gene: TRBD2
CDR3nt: TGTGCCATCAGCGGACTAGCGGGAGGGCAAAGCTCCTACAATGAGCAGTTCTTC
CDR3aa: CAISGLAGGQSSYNEQFF

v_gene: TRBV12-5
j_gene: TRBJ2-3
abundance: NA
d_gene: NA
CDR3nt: TGTGCTAGTGGTTCTAGCACAGATACGCAGTATTTT
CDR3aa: CASGSSTDTQYF

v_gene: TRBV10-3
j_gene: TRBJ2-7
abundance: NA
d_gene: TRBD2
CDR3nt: TGTGCCATCAGTGAGTCATATGGGACTACCGTCTACGAGCAGTACTTC
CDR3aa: CAISESYGTTVYEQYF

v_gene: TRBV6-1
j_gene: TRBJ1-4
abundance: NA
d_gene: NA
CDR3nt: TGTGCCAGCAGTGAAGGGAGGACGGTGGTCGGTGAAAAACTGTTTTTT
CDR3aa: CASSEGRTVVGEKLFF

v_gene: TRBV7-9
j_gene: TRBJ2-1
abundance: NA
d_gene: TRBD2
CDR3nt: TGTGCCAGCTGGGGACTAGCGCACAATGAGCAGTTCTTC
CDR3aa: CASWGLAHNEQFF

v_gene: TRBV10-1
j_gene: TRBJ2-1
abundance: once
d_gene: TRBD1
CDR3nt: TGCGCCAGCAGTCTTGGGACAGGGGGCACGGATGAGCAGTTCTTC
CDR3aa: CASSLGTGGTDEQFF

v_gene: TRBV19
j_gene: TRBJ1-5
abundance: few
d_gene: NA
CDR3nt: TGTGCCAGTAGGGGCCCGGGCAGGGGCGATAGCAATCAGCCCCAGCATTTT
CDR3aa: CASRGPGRGDSNQPQHF

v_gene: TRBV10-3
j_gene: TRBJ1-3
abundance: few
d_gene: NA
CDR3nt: TGTGCCACCTTACCGAGCTCTGGAAACACCATATATTTT
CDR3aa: CATLPSSGNTIYF

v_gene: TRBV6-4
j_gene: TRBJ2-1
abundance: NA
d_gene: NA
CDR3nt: TGTGCCAGCAGTAAAACGGGTGGTGAGCAGTTCTTC
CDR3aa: CASSKTGGEQFF

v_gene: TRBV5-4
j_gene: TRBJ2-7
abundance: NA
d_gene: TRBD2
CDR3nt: TGTGCCAGCAGTTTTGGGACTAGCGGGATCTACGAGCAGTACTTC
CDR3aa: CASSFGTSGIYEQYF

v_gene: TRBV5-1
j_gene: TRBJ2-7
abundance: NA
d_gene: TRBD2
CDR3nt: TGCGCCAGCAGCTTGACTAGCGGGAGTAACCACGAGCAGTACTTC
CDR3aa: CASSLTSGSNHEQYF

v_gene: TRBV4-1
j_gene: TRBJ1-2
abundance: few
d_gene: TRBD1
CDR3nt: TGCGCCAGCAGCCAGACAGGGATCGGCTACACCTTC
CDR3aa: CASSQTGIGYTF

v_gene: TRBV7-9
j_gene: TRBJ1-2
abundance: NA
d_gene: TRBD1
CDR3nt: TGTGCCAGCAGCTTGAACTCCCTCGCCAGGGGGCGCTTCTATGGCTACACCTTC
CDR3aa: CASSLNSLARGRFYGYTF

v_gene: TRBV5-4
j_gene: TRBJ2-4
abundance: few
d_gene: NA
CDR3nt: TGTGCCAGCAGCCCCCCAGCGACCTGGTCGGGAAACATTCAGTACTTC
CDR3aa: CASSPPATWSGNIQYF

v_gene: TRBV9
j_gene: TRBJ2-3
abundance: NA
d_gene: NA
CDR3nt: TGTGCCAGCAGCGTAGCTGAGAGGGCAACGCAGTATTTT
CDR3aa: CASSVAERATQYF

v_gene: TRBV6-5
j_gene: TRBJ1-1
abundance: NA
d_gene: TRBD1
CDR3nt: TGTGCCAGCATTTATCGATCAGGGGGCGGAAGGACTGAAGCTTTCTTT
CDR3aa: CASIYRSGGGRTEAFF

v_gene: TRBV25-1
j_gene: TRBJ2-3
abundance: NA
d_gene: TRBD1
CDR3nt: TGTGCCAGCAGTGAGTCAGGGGGCGGAATGGATACGCAGTATTTT
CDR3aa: CASSESGGGMDTQYF

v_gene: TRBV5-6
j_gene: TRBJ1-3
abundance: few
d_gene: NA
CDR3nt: TGTGCCAGCAGCTTGGACCGGGGACACACATCCTCTGGAAACACCATATATTTT
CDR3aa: CASSLDRGHTSSGNTIYF

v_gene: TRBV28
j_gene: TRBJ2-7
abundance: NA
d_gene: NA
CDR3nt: TGTGCCAGCAAAGAGACGACAGGAGGATCGTACGAGCAGTACTTC
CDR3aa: CASKETTGGSYEQYF

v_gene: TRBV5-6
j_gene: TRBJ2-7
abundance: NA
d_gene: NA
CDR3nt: TGTGCCAGCAGCCCGGGCGGGCTATCCTCCTACGAGCAGTACTTC
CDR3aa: CASSPGGLSSYEQYF

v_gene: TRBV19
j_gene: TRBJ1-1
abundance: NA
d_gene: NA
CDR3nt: TGTGCCAGTAGTATTCAGGATGTTCGACAGGAAGCTTTCTTT
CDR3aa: CASSIQDVRQEAFF

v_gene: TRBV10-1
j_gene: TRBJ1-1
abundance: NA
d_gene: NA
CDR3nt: TGCGCCAGCAGTGAGGCGGGAACAGGTCAAGATGAAGCTTTCTTT
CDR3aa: CASSEAGTGQDEAFF

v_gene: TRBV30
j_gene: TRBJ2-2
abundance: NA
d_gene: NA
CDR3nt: TGTGCCTGGAAGGCAGGAAGCACCGGGGAGCTGTTTTTT
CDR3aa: CAWKAGSTGELFF

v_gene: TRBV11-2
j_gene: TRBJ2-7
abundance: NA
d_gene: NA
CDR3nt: TGTGCCAGCAGCTCCAGGGACGAGCAGTACTTC
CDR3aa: CASSSRDEQYF

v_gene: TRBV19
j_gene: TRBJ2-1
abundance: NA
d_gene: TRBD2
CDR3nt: TGTGCCAGTAGCGTGGGGACTAGCGGGCCCAATGAGCAGTTCTTC
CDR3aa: CASSVGTSGPNEQFF

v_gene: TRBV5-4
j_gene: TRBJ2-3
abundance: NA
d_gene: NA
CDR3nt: TGTGCCAGCAGCTTGGGGGGTAGCGCGAGCACAGATACGCAGTATTTT
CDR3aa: CASSLGGSASTDTQYF

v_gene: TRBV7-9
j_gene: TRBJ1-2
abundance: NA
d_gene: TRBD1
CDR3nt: TGTGCCAGCAGCTTAGGCGTCAGGGGGCTCTATGGCTACACCTTC
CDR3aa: CASSLGVRGLYGYTF

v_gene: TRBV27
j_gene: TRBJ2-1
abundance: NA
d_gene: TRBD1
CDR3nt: TGTGCCAGCAGAATGTCGGGACAGGGCTACAATGAGCAGTTCTTC
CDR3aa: CASRMSGQGYNEQFF

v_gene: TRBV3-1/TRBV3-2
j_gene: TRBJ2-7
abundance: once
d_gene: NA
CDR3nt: TGTGCCAGCAGCCCCGGACTCAAACCAACGTACTTC
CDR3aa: CASSPGLKPTYF